Shown below are 26 T cell receptor beta chains from a single sample sequenced in a study of vaccination effects on CD4 cells after COVID-19. The antigens of these receptors remain unknown. The table came from immunoSEQ multiplex PCR; TCRdb's copy has only in-frame clones and leaves some out. In the table there are approximately 30,000 clones, about four fifths of which are singletons. The ViraFEST assay expanded antigen-specific CD4+ T cells with viral peptide pools before sequencing. CD4+ T cells were isolated after around 10 days of culture. Each vaccine recipient was nucleocapsid antibody negative and had no prior SARS-CoV-2 infection. The sample here was CD4+ T cells from PBMCs cultured with SARS-CoV-2 spike peptides, taken before COVID-19 vaccination. The receptors stem from a human donor who received a COVID-19 vaccine.

The chain couples TRBV4-1 to TRBJ1-1; D remains ambiguous. Trimming took off 0 bases at V and 2 bases at J, with 7 bases between the two ends. This CDR3 has 14 residues. Germline V gives CDR1 MGHRA, CDR2 YSYEKL. DNA for the CDR3: TGCGCCAGCAGCCAAGACAGGTACAACACTGAAGCTTTCTTT. Protein: CASSQDRYNTEAFF.

The chain couples TRBV7-9 to TRBJ1-4; D possibly corresponds to TRBD1 (5 bases). Germline V gene sequence: CDR1 SEHNR, CDR2 FQNEAQ (reference sequence). V lost 3 bases, J lost 0 bases, and 8 bases lay in between. CDR3 length: 15 residues. CDR3 coding DNA: TGTGCCAGCAGCTTGGGGGAATCAACTAATGAAAAACTGTTTTTT. It translates to CASSLGESTNEKLFF. The complete variable domain, with remaining parts taken from reference TRBV7-9 and TRBJ1-4, reads DTGVSQNPRHKITKRGQNVTFRCDPISEHNRLYWYRQTLGQGPEFLTYFQNEAQLEKSRLLSDRFSAERPKGSFSTLEIQRTEQGDSAMYLCASSLGESTNEKLFFGSGTQLSVL.

The chain joins TRBV6-5 to TRBJ1-1; weak D call: TRBD1 (6 bases). The germline V gene encodes CDR1 MNHEY and CDR2 SVGAGI. The CDR3 consists of 13 residues. Deletions cut 4 bases from V and 1 base from J, with 7 bases between. CDR3 bases: TGTGCCAGCAGTTGGGGGCCGAACACTGAAGCTTTCTTT. It encodes CASSWGPNTEAFF.

This clone was found a few times. The chain carries TRBV7-2 and TRBJ1-6, with D perhaps TRBD1 (5 bases). Germline CDR1 and CDR2: SGHTA and FQGNSA. The CDR3 is 15 residues long. The germline V and J ends were trimmed by 5 bases and 8 bases, with 16 bases remaining between them. The CDR3 sequence is CASSHGGGRDSPLHF. The CDR3 DNA is TGTGCCAGCAGCCACGGCGGGGGTAGAGATTCACCCCTCCACTTT.

V usage is TRBV29-1 and J usage is TRBJ2-3, with D hard to call. Trimming cost V 1 base and J 4 bases, with 6 bases left between them. The germline gives CDR1 SQVTM, CDR2 ANQGSEA. The CDR3 is 12 amino acids. In DNA, the CDR3 is TGCAGCGTTGAAGGGGCGCCAGATACGCAGTATTTT. It yields the protein CSVEGAPDTQYF.

There are a few counts of this clone. V and J are TRBV6-5 and TRBJ2-1, with unresolved D. Trimming removed 6 bases at V and 10 bases at J, with 10 bases between. The CDR3 totals 11 residues. CDR1 is MNHEY, CDR2 SVGAGI, per germline. CDR3 sequence: CASRVAGEQFF. In DNA, the CDR3 is TGTGCCAGCAGGGTAGCCGGAGAGCAGTTCTTC.

This clone was seen once. The chain carries TRBV19 and TRBJ1-2; 10 bases are shared with TRBD1. The CDR3 length is 14 residues. J was trimmed by 2 bases and V by 5 bases; bases with no gene match: 2. Germline values: CDR1 LNHDA, CDR2 SQIVND (reference sequence). The CDR3: CASSRDRGNYGYTF. In nucleotides, the CDR3 is TGTGCCAGTAGTCGGGACAGGGGAAACTATGGCTACACCTTC.

CDR3 region: CASSLIQGNSGANVLTF. The DNA of the CDR3 is TGTGCCAGCAGCTTAATACAGGGAAACTCTGGGGCCAACGTCCTGACTTTC. The chain combines TRBV7-9 with TRBJ2-6; weak D call: TRBD1 (6 bases). CDR3 size: 17 residues. Germline CDR1 reads SEHNR; CDR2 reads FQNEAQ (reference sequence). The V end was cut by 2 bases, the J end by 0 bases, with 11 bases between.

This chain links TRBV6-6 with TRBJ1-3; no clear D gene. Germline loops: CDR1 MNHNY, CDR2 SVGAGI (reference sequence). CDR3 length: 15 residues. With 5 bases removed from V and 1 base from J, the gap between germline ends came to 12 bases. CDR3: CASSPGTGSGNTIYF. In DNA form, the CDR3 reads TGTGCCAGCAGTCCTGGAACCGGGTCTGGAAACACCATATATTTT.

This clone was seen a few times. This chain links TRBV7-8 with TRBJ1-5, with D possibly matching TRBD1 (5 bases). CDR3 length equals 14 residues. CDR1 is SGHVS, CDR2 FQNEAQ, per germline. Trimming stripped 4 bases from V and 6 bases from J, with 13 bases between. CDR3 sequence (DNA): TGTGCCAGCAGCTCCGGGACGACGAGTCAGCCCCAGCATTTT. It specifies CASSSGTTSQPQHF.

This clone was recorded a few times. The V and J genes are TRBV5-1 and TRBJ1-2, with D uncertain. The CDR3 totals 14 residues. The V gene's germline CDR1 is SGHRS and CDR2 YFSETQ. The V gene lost 0 bases and the J gene lost 4 bases, with 10 bases spanning the gap. CDR3 in DNA: TGCGCCAGCAGCTTGGCCGGCAGCTCCTATGGCTACACCTTC. It translates to CASSLAGSSYGYTF.

V and J are TRBV7-9 and TRBJ2-2; D is possibly TRBD1 (5 bases). This CDR3 is built from 13 residues. V lost 2 bases and J 6 bases, leaving 7 bases between the germline ends. Germline loops: CDR1 SEHNR, CDR2 FQNEAQ (reference sequence). In nucleotides, the CDR3 is TGTGCCAGCAGCTTAAGGGGCCCCGGGGAGCTGTTTTTT. Amino acids: CASSLRGPGELFF.

CDR3 nucleotide sequence: TGTGCCAGTAGTGTGAGCGGGGGCGAAGAGACCCAGTACTTC. Its protein is CASSVSGGEETQYF. The gene calls are TRBV19 and TRBJ2-5, with 8 bases lining up with TRBD2. The CDR3 extends over 14 amino acids. V gave up 5 bases and J gave up 3 bases; unmatched junction bases: 5. Germline CDR1 and CDR2: LNHDA and SQIVND (reference sequence).

The chain's CDR3 is CASSWRAMNTEAFF. The CDR3 DNA follows: TGTGCCAGCAGCTGGAGGGCCATGAACACTGAAGCTTTCTTT. The V gene is TRBV7-9, the J gene TRBJ1-1; D gene ambiguous. In germline, CDR1 is SEHNR, CDR2 FQNEAQ (reference sequence). CDR3 size: 14 residues. The V end was cut by 4 bases, the J end by 0 bases, with 9 bases between.

The chain carries TRBV5-6 and TRBJ2-3; 7 bases agree with TRBD1. Germline lookup yields CDR1 SGHDT and CDR2 YYEEEE. The CDR3 has 16 residues. V shed 4 bases and J 5 bases; nucleotides not matched to a gene: 13. This chain's CDR3 is CASSKNRGHTQDTQYF. As DNA, the CDR3 is TGTGCCAGCAGCAAGAACAGGGGCCACACACAAGATACGCAGTATTTT. The full variable domain, rest sourced from reference TRBV5-6 and TRBJ2-3, is DAGVTQSPTHLIKTRGQQVTLRCSPKSGHDTVSWYQQALGQGPQFIFQYYEEEERQRGNFPDRFSGHQFPNYSSELNVNALLLGDSALYLCASSKNRGHTQDTQYFGPGTRLTVL.

This chain links TRBV7-9 with TRBJ1-6, with D maybe TRBD1 (5 bases). Deletions cut 1 base from V and 8 bases from J, with 9 bases between. The CDR3 is 14 residues long. Per germline, CDR1 SEHNR and CDR2 FQNEAQ (reference sequence). CDR3 DNA: TGTGCCAGCAGCTTAGGGTGGGGGGATTCACCCCTCCACTTT. Translation gives CASSLGWGDSPLHF.

This sequence joins TRBV25-1 and TRBJ1-4; D is unresolved. This CDR3 region has 11 residues. The germline V gene has CDR1 MGHDK and CDR2 SYGVNS. V lost 6 bases and J lost 6, with 5 bases in between. CDR3 loop: CASRLYEKLFF. The CDR3 DNA follows: TGTGCCAGCAGGCTGTATGAAAAACTGTTTTTT.

This clone was seen just once. The chain has TRBV6-6 and TRBJ2-1; D may match TRBD1 or TRBD2 (5 bases each). CDR1 is MNHNY and CDR2 is SVGAGI in the germline V gene (reference sequence). This CDR3 comprises 13 residues. Trimming stripped 4 bases from V and 4 bases from J, with 8 bases between. The CDR3 region has the DNA TGTGCCAGCAGTTTGGGACCGTACAATGAGCAGTTCTTC. Protein: CASSLGPYNEQFF.

The V gene is TRBV2, the J gene TRBJ2-6; D is unresolved. Germline V CDR1 and CDR2: SNHLY, FYNNEI. This CDR3 comprises 13 residues. V lost 6 bases and J lost 4, with 7 bases in between. The CDR3 DNA sequence: TGTGCCAGCAGGATTACGGGGGCCAACGTCCTGACTTTC. Its protein is CASRITGANVLTF.

The chain employs TRBV7-2 and TRBJ2-7; 9 nucleotides align to TRBD2. Germline assignment: CDR1 SGHTA and CDR2 FQGNSA. J was trimmed by 1 base and V by 1 base; bases with no gene match: 5. CDR3 size: 16 residues. This CDR3 is CASSLVPLAGSYEQYF. CDR3 DNA sequence: TGTGCCAGCAGCTTAGTCCCCCTAGCGGGGTCCTACGAGCAGTACTTC.

This clone was seen more than once but under ten times. J is TRBJ1-4 and V is TRBV19, with D perhaps TRBD1 (5 bases). The V end lost 3 bases, the J end lost 10 bases, and 21 bases lay between the germline ends. This CDR3 has 16 residues. Per the germline V gene, CDR1 is LNHDA and CDR2 is SQIVND (reference sequence). The CDR3 nucleotides read TGTGCCAGTAGTATTTACCAGGGACGCCGTTCTGGAAAACTGTTTTTT. Protein product: CASSIYQGRRSGKLFF.

The gene calls are TRBV7-2 and TRBJ1-4, with 8 bases aligning to TRBD1. The CDR3 extends over 15 amino acids. The ends lost 5 bases at V and 5 bases at J; junction bases unmatched: 7. Germline V CDR1 and CDR2: SGHTA, FQGNSA. In nucleotides, the CDR3 is TGTGCCAGCAGCAAGCACGGGACAGGAAATGAAAAACTGTTTTTT. Its translation: CASSKHGTGNEKLFF.

The CDR3 DNA follows: TGTGCCATCAGGGCGGGAATAGGAATAGATACGCAGTATTTT. It is translated as CAIRAGIGIDTQYF. The chain couples TRBV10-3 to TRBJ2-3; D might be TRBD2 (6 bases). V lost 6 bases and J 5 bases, leaving 15 bases between the germline ends. CDR1 and CDR2 (germline): ENHRY, SYGVKD. The CDR3 runs to 14 residues.

The genes are TRBV6-2 or TRBV6-3 and TRBJ2-3; D gene ambiguous. Germline CDR1 reads MNHEY; CDR2 reads SVGEGT. The CDR3 runs to 14 residues. Trimming shortened V by 3 bases and J by 2 bases, and 9 bases separated the two germline ends. CDR3 region: CASSYGGLTDTQYF. CDR3 bases: TGTGCCAGCAGTTATGGCGGTCTCACAGATACGCAGTATTTT.

V is TRBV7-8 and J is TRBJ1-4; D may be TRBD1 (5 bases). Per germline, CDR1 SGHVS and CDR2 FQNEAQ. The CDR3 contains 14 residues. The V and J ends lost 5 bases and 6 bases respectively, with 13 bases between them. This chain's CDR3 is CASSPDSRYEKLFF. The CDR3 DNA follows: TGTGCCAGCAGCCCAGACAGTCGTTATGAAAAACTGTTTTTT.

The J gene is TRBJ2-7, the V gene TRBV19; D is ambiguous. Germline lookup yields CDR1 LNHDA and CDR2 SQIVND (reference sequence). V was clipped by 4 bases and J by 10 bases, with 11 bases between them. The CDR3 is made up of 11 amino acids. Here the CDR3 DNA reads TGTGCCAGTAGTAAACCAGGCCTCCAGTACTTC. Translation gives CASSKPGLQYF.